This T cell receptor beta chain is drawn from a study of blood T cell repertoires in COVID-19. Study-level information: Specimens from acute and convalescent COVID-19 originated in the United States, Italy and Spain.

Recovered participants had two consecutive negative NP/OP PCR tests, healthcare professional clearance, or symptom resolution. As processed by the authors: Amplification of reference gene primers provided the estimated nucleated cell counts. The repertoire was sequenced with immunoSEQ multiplex PCR; TCRdb's copy has only in-frame clones and lacks some. V, J and clone size are taken as reported in that table, and D and trimming were inferred from the DNA itself. The sample shows more than 450,000 clones, roughly nine tenths of them seen only once. Sequencing was performed on PBMCs or T cells enriched from blood (not recorded which). The origin of this receptor is a woman aged 18-29 years who had recovered from COVID-19.

For the CDR3, the DNA is TGTGCCAGTAGTAGGACTAGCGGGGGGGCCGATTACACAGATACGCAGTATTTT. Translated: CASSRTSGGADYTDTQYF. The chain links TRBV19 to TRBJ2-3; 15 bases map to TRBD2. The V and J ends lost 4 bases and 2 bases, in that order; junction bases with no gene match: 7. The CDR3 consists of 18 residues. Germline V gene sequence: CDR1 LNHDA, CDR2 SQIVND (reference sequence). The whole variable domain, remainder taken from reference TRBV19 and TRBJ2-3, is DGGITQSPKYLFRKEGQNVTLSCEQNLNHDAMYWYRQDPGQGLRLIYYSQIVNDFQKGDIAEGYSVSREKKESFPLTVTSAQKNPTAFYLCASSRTSGGADYTDTQYFGPGTRLTVL.